A single T cell receptor (beta chain) is shown here with its context. Its target is unknown. Sequencing used immunoSEQ multiplex PCR; TCRdb keeps in-frame clones, though not all of them. This repertoire shows approximately 58,000 clones, about four fifths found once; its top ten account for roughly 1.2%. This sample is drawn from a study of OX40 agonist ivuxolimab in advanced cancers. Study overall: Intravenous ivuxolimab at 0.01 to 10 mg/kg was given to patients every 2 weeks. General observations from the study: Still undetermined is the antigen specificity of the expanded peripheral T cells. Fewer expanded clones were found on average in CD4+ than in CD8+ T cells. At 0.1 to 3.0 mg/kg and by week 6, CD4+ and CD8+ T cells in the blood had expanded clonally.

The sequences come from CD4+ or CD8+ T cells sorted from blood, collected in a trial of the OX40 agonist ivuxolimab. The clonotype was recovered from an adult with an advanced solid tumor such as melanoma, head and neck, liver or kidney cancer.

The CDR3 sequence is CASSSGLAGNIQETQYF. DNA of the CDR3: TGCGCCAGCAGCTCGGGACTAGCGGGGAACATCCAAGAGACCCAGTACTTC. The chain joins TRBV5-1 to TRBJ2-5; the match to TRBD2 covers 13 bases. Germline V gene lookup returns CDR1 SGHRS and CDR2 YFSETQ. The CDR3 contains 17 residues. Unmatched junction bases numbered 6, after V lost 3 bases and J lost 1 base.